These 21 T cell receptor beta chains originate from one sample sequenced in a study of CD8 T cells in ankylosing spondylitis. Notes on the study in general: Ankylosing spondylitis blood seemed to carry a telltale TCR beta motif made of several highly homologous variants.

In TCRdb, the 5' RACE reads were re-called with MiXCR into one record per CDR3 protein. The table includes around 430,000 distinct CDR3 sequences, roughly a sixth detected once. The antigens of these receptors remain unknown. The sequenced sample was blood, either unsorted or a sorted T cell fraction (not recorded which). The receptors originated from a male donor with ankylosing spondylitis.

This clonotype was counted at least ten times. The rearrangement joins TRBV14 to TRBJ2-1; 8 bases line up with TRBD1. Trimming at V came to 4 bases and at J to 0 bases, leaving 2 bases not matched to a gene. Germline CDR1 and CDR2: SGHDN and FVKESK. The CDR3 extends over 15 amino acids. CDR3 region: CASSRQGSSYNEQFF. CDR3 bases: TGTGCCAGCAGCCGACAGGGGAGCTCCTACAATGAGCAGTTCTTC.

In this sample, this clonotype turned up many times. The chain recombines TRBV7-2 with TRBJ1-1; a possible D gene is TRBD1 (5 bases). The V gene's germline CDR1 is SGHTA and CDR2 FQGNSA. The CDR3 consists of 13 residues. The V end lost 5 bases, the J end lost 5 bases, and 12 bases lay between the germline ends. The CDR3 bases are TGTGCCAGCAGCAACTACAAGGGGACTGAAGCTTTCTTT. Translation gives CASSNYKGTEAFF. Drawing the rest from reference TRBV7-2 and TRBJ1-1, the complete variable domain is GAGVSQSPSNKVTEKGKDVELRCDPISGHTALYWYRQSLGQGLEFLIYFQGNSAPDKSGLPSDRFSAERTGGSVSTLTIQRTQQEDSAVYLCASSNYKGTEAFFGQGTRLTVV.

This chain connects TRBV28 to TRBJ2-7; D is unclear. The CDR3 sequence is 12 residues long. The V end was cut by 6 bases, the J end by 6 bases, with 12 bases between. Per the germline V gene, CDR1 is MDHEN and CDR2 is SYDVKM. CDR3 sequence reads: CASRPDQREQYF. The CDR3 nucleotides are TGTGCCAGCAGACCCGACCAACGCGAGCAGTACTTC.

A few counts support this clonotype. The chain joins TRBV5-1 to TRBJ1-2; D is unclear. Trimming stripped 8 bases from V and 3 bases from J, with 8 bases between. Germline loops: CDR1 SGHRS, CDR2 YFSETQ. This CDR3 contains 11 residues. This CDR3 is CASQEDYGYTF. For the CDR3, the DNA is TGCGCCAGTCAAGAAGACTATGGCTACACCTTC.

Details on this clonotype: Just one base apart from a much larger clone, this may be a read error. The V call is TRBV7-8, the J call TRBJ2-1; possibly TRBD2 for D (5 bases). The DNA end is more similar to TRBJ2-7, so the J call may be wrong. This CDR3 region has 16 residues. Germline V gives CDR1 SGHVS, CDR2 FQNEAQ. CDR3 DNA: TGTGCCAGCAGCACTACAACTAGTGAGTCGCTCCATGAGCAGTACTTC. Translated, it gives CASSTTTSESLHEQYF.

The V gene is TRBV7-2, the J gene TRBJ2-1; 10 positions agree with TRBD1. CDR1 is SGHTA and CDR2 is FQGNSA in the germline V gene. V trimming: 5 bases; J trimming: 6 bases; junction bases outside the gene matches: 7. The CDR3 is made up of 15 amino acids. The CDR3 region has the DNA TGTGCCAGCAGCCCTCCGGGGACAGGGGCCAATGAGCAGTTCTTC. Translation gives CASSPPGTGANEQFF.

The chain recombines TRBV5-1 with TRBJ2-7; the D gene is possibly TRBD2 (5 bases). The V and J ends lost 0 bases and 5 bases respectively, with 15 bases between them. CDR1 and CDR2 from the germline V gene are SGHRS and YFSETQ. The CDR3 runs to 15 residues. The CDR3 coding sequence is TGCGCCAGCAGCTTGGAAGCAGGAGGAGGACACGAGCAGTACTTC. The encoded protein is CASSLEAGGGHEQYF.

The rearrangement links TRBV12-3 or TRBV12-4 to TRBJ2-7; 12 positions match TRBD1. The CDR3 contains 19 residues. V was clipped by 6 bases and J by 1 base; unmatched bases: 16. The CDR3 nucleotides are TGTGCCAGCAGCCACCCCGGGACAGGGGGCTTCGCGACGTCCTACGAGCAGTACTTC. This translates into CASSHPGTGGFATSYEQYF.

CDR3 coding DNA: TGCGCCAGCAGCTTGGGCAGGGAGCCCTACGAGCAGTACTTC. Protein product: CASSLGREPYEQYF. The chain links TRBV5-1 to TRBJ2-7; either TRBD1 or TRBD2 may fit D (5 bases each). This CDR3 is built from 14 residues. Germline lookup yields CDR1 SGHRS and CDR2 YFSETQ. Between the trimmed V and J ends, which lost 0 bases and 2 bases, there was a span of 9 bases.

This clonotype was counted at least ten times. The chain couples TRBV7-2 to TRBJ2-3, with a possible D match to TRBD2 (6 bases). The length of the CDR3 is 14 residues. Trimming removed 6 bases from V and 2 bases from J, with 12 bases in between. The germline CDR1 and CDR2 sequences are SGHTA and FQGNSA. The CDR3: CASSQAGPTDTQYF. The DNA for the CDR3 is TGTGCCAGCAGTCAGGCGGGGCCCACAGATACGCAGTATTTT.

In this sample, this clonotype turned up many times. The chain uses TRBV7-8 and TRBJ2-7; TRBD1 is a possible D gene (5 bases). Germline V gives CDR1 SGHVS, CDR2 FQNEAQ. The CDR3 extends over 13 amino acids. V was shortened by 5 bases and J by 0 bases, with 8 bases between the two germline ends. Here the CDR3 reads CASSRTRSYEQYF. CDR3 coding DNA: TGTGCCAGCAGCCGGACACGCTCCTACGAGCAGTACTTC.

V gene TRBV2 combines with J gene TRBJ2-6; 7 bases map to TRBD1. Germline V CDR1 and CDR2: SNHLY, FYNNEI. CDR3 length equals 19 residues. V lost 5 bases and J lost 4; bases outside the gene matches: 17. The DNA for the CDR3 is TGTGCCAGCAGTCCCCGGAGACAGGGTGGCTTCTCAGGGGCCAACGTCCTGACTTTC. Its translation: CASSPRRQGGFSGANVLTF.

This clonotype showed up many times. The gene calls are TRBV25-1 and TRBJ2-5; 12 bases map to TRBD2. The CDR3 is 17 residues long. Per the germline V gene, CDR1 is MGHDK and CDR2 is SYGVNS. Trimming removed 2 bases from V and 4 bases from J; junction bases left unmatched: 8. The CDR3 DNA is TGTGCCAGCAGTGAAGGGGTCGCTAGCGGGGGGGGAGAGACCCAGTACTTC. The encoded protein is CASSEGVASGGGETQYF.

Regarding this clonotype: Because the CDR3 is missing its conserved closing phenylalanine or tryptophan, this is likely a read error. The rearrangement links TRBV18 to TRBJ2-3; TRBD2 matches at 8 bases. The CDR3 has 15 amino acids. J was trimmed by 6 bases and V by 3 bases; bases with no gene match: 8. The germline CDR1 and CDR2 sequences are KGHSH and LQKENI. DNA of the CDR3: TGTGCCAGCTCACCCGTCGGGGGGGCGTTGGATACGCAGTATCTT. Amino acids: CASSPVGGALDTQYL.

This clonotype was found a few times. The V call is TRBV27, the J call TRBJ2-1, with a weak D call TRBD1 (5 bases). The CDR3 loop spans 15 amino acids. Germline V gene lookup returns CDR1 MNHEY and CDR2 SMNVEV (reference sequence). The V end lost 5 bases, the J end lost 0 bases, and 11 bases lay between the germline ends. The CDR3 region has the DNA TGTGCCAGCAGTCTGGACATACACTCCTACAATGAGCAGTTCTTC. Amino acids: CASSLDIHSYNEQFF.

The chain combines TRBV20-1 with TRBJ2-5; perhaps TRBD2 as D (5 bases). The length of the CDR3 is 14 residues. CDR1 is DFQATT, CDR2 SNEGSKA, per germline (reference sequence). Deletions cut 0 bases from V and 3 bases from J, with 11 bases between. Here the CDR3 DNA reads TGCAGTGCTAGAGATCCGGGGAAAGAAGAGACCCAGTACTTC. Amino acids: CSARDPGKEETQYF.

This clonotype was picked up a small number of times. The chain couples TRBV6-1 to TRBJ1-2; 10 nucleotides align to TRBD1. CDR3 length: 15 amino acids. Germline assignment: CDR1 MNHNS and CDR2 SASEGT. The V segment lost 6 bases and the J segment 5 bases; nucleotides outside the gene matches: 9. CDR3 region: CASSSPRDRGYGYTF. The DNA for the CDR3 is TGTGCCAGCAGCTCCCCCCGGGACAGGGGATATGGCTACACCTTC.

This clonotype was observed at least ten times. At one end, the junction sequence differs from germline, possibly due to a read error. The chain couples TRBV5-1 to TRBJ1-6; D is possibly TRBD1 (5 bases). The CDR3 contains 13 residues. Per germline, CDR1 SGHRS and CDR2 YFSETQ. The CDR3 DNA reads TGTGCCAGCAGTTCAGGGCGGGATTCACCCCTCCACTTT. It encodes CASSSGRDSPLHF.

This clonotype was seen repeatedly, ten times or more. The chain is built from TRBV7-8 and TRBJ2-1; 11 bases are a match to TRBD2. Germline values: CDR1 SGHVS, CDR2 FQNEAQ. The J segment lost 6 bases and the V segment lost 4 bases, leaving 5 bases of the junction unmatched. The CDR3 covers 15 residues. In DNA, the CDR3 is TGTGCCAGCAGCTCGGGACTAGCGGAAACCAATGAGCAGTTCTTC. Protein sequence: CASSSGLAETNEQFF.

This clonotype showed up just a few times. The chain's CDR3 is CASSPRGRGRSGYTF. Here the CDR3 DNA reads TGTGCCAGCAGCCCCAGGGGTAGGGGACGGTCTGGCTACACCTTC. This rearrangement joins TRBV9 to TRBJ1-2, with D possibly TRBD1 on 6 matching bases. CDR3 length: 15 amino acids. Germline CDR1 SGDLS, CDR2 YYNGEE. Trimming shortened V by 4 bases and J by 7 bases, and 20 bases separated the two germline ends.

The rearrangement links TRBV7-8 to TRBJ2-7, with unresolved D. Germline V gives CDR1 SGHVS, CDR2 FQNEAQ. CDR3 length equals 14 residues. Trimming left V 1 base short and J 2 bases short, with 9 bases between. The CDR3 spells CASSLETATYEQYF. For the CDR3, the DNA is TGTGCCAGCAGCTTAGAAACAGCCACCTACGAGCAGTACTTC.